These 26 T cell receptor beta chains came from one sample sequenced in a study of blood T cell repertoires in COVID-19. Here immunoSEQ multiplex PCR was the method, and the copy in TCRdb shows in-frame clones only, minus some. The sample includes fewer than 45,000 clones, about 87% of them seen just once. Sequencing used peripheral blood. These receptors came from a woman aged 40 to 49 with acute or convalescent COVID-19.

The CDR3 DNA reads as TGTGCCAGCAGCCAAGATAGGGGGACAGGGGAGTGGTATGGCTACACCTTC. Translation: CASSQDRGTGEWYGYTF. This chain uses TRBV4-2 with TRBJ1-2; 10 nucleotides line up with TRBD1. V lost 0 bases and J lost 5; bases outside the gene matches: 9. Germline V gene data show CDR1 as LGHNA and CDR2 as YNFKEQ. The CDR3 loop spans 17 amino acids.

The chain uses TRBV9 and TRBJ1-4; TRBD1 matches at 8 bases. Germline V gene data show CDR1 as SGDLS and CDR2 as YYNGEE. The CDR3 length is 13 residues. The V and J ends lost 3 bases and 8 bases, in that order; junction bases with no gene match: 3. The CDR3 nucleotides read TGTGCCAGCAGCGAGAGACAGGGGGAAAAACTGTTTTTT. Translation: CASSERQGEKLFF.

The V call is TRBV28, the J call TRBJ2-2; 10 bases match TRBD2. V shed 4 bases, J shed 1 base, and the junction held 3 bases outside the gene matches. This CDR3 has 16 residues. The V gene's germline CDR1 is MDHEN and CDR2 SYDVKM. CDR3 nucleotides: TGTGCCAGCAGTTCCGGGACTAGCGAGAACACCGGGGAGCTGTTTTTT. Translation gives CASSSGTSENTGELFF.

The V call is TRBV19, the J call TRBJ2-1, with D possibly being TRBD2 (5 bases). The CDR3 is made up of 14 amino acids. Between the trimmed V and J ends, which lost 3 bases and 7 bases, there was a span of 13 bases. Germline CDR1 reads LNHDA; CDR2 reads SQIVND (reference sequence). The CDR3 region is CASSIYEEGNEQFF. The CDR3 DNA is TGTGCCAGTAGTATCTACGAAGAGGGTAATGAGCAGTTCTTC. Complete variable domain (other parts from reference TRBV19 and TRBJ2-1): DGGITQSPKYLFRKEGQNVTLSCEQNLNHDAMYWYRQDPGQGLRLIYYSQIVNDFQKGDIAEGYSVSREKKESFPLTVTSAQKNPTAFYLCASSIYEEGNEQFFGPGTRLTVL.

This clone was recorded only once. CDR3 DNA sequence: TGTGCCAGCAGCCCAGGACTAGCGGGGGGTCACAAAGAGACCCAGTACTTC. Amino acid sequence: CASSPGLAGGHKETQYF. This sequence joins TRBV7-9 and TRBJ2-5, with TRBD2 identical over 14 bases. Germline V gene data show CDR1 as SEHNR and CDR2 as FQNEAQ (reference sequence). The V gene end was trimmed by 5 bases and the J gene end by 3 bases; junction bases not matched to a gene: 8. The CDR3 consists of 17 residues.

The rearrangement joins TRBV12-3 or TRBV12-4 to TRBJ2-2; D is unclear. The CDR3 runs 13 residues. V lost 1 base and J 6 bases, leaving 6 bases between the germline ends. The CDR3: CASSLGSAGELFF. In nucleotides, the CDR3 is TGTGCCAGCAGTTTAGGGTCAGCCGGGGAGCTGTTTTTT.

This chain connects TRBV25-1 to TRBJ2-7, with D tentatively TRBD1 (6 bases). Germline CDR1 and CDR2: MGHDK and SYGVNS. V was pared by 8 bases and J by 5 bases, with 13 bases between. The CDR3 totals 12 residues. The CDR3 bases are TGTGCCAGCGGCCAGGGGCTTCACGAGCAGTACTTC. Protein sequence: CASGQGLHEQYF.

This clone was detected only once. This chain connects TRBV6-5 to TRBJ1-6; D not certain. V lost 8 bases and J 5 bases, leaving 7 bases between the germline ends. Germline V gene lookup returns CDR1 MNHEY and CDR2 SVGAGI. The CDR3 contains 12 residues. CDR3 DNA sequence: TGTGCCAGCGAGGGAAATAATTCACCCCTCCACTTT. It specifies CASEGNNSPLHF.

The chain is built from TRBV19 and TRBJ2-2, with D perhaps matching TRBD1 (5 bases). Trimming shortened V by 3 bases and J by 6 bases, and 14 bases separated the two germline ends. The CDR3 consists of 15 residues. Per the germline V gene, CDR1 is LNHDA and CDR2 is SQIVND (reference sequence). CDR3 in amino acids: CASSIFGHLSGELFF. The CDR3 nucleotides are TGTGCCAGTAGTATCTTTGGACACCTTTCCGGGGAGCTGTTTTTT.

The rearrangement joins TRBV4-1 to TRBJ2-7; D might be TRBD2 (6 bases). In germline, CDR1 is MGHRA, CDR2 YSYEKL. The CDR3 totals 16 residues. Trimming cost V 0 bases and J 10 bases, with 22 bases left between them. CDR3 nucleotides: TGCGCCAGCAGCCAAGAGAAGGGACTGGGCATCAGTCCCCAGTACTTC. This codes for CASSQEKGLGISPQYF.

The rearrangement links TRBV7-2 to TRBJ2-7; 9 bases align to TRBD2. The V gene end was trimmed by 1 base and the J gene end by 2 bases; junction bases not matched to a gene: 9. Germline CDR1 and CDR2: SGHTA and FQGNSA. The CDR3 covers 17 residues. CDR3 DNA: TGTGCCAGCAGCTTAGTAGGGGGGGGACTAGCCACCTACGAGCAGTACTTC. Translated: CASSLVGGGLATYEQYF.

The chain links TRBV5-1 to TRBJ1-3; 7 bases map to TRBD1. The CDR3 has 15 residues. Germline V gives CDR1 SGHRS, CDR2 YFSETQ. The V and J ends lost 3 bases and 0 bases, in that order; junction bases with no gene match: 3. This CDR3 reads CASSSTGDSGNTIYF. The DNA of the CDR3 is TGCGCCAGCAGCTCAACAGGGGACTCTGGAAACACCATATATTTT.

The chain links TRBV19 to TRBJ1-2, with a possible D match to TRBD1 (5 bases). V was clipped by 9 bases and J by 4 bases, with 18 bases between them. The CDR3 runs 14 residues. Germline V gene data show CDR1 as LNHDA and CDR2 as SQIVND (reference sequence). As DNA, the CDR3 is TGTGCCAGCAACCAGCAGGGTGAAGGCTATGGCTACACCTTC. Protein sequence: CASNQQGEGYGYTF. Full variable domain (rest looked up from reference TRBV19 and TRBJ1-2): DGGITQSPKYLFRKEGQNVTLSCEQNLNHDAMYWYRQDPGQGLRLIYYSQIVNDFQKGDIAEGYSVSREKKESFPLTVTSAQKNPTAFYLCASNQQGEGYGYTFGSGTRLTVV.

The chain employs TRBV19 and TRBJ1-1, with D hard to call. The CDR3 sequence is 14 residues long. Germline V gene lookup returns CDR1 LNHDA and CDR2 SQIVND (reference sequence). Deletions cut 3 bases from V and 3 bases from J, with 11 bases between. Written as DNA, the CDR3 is TGTGCCAGTAGTATCTCCAACCGAGACACTGAAGCTTTCTTT. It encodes CASSISNRDTEAFF.

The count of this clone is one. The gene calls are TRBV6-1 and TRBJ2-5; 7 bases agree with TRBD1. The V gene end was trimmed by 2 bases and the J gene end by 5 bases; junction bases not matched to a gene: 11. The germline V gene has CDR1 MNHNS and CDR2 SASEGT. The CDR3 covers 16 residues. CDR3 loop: CASSEFVPTGMETQYF. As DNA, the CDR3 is TGTGCCAGCAGTGAATTCGTCCCGACAGGGATGGAGACCCAGTACTTC.

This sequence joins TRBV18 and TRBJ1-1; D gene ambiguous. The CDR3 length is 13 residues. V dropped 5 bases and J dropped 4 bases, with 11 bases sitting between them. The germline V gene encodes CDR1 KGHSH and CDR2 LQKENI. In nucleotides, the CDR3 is TGTGCCAGCTCAGAGTCAGGCAGCACTGAAGCTTTCTTT. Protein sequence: CASSESGSTEAFF. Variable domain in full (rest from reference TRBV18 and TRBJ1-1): NAGVMQNPRHLVRRRGQEARLRCSPMKGHSHVYWYRQLPEEGLKFMVYLQKENIIDESGMPKERFSAEFPKEGPSILRIQQVVRGDSAAYFCASSESGSTEAFFGQGTRLTVV.

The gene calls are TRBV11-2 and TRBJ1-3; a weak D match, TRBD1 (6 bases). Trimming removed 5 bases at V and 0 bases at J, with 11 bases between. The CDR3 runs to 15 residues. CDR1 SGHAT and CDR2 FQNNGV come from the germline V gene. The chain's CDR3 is CASSQSGASGNTIYF. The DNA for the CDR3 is TGTGCCAGCAGCCAGTCAGGGGCCTCTGGAAACACCATATATTTT.

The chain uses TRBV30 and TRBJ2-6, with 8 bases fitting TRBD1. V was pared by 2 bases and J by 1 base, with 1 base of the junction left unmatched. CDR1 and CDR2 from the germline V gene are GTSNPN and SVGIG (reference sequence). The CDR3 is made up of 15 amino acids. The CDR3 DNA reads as TGTGCCTGGAGTACAGGGGGGTCTGGGGCCAACGTCCTGACTTTC. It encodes CAWSTGGSGANVLTF.

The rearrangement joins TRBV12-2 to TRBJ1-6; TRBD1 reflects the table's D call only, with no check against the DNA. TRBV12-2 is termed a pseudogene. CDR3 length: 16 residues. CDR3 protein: CASRRRGDRGNSPLHF. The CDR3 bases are TGTGCAAGTCGCCGCCGAGGGGACAGGGGAAATTCACCCCTCCACTTT.

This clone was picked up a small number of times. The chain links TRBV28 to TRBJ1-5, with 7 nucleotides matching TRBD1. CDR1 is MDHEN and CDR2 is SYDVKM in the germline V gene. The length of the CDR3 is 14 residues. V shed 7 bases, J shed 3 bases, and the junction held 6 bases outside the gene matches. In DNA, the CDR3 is TGTGCCAGCAAATTCACAGGGGACAATCAGCCCCAGCATTTT. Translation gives CASKFTGDNQPQHF. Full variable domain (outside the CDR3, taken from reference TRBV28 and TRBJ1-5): DVKVTQSSRYLVKRTGEKVFLECVQDMDHENMFWYRQDPGLGLRLIYFSYDVKMKEKGDIPEGYSVSREKKERFSLILESASTNQTSMYLCASKFTGDNQPQHFGDGTRLSIL.

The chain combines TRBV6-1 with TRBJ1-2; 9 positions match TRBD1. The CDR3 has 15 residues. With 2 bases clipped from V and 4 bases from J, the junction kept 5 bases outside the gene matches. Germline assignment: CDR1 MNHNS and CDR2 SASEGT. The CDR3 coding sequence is TGTGCCAGCAGTGAATCGGGGACAGGGAGCTATGGCTACACCTTC. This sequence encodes CASSESGTGSYGYTF.

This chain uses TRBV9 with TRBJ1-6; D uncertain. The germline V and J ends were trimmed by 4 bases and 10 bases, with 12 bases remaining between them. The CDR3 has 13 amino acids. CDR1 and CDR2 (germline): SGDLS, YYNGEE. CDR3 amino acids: CASSPVGGSPLHF. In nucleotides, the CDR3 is TGTGCCAGCAGCCCCGTGGGCGGGTCACCCCTCCACTTT.

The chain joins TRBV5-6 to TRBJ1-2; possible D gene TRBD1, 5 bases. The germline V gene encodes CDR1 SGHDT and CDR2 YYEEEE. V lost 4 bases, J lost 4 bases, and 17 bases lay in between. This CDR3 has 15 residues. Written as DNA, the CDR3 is TGTGCCAGCAGCCCCCCAGGTGGGGCAGTCTATGGCTACACCTTC. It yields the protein CASSPPGGAVYGYTF.

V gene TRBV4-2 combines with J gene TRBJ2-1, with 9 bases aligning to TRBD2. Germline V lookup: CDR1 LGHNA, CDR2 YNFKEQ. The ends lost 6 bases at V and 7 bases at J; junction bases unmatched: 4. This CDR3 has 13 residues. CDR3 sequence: CASRGGRGNEQFF. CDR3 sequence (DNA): TGTGCCAGCAGGGGCGGGAGGGGGAATGAGCAGTTCTTC.

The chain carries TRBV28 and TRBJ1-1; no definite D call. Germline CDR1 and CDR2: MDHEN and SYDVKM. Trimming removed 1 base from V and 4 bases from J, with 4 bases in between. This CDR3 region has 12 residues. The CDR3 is CASSLFGTEAFF. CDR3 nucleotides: TGTGCCAGCAGTTTATTCGGCACTGAAGCTTTCTTT.

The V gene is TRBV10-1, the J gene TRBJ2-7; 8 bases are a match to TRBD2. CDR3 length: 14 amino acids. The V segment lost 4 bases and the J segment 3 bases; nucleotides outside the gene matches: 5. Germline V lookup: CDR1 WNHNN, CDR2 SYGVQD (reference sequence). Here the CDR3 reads CASSVGSGDYEQYF. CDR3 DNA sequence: TGCGCCAGCAGTGTTGGTAGCGGGGACTACGAGCAGTACTTC.